The 25 T cell receptor beta chains below all came from one sample that was sequenced in a study of OX40 agonist ivuxolimab in advanced cancers. Sequencing used immunoSEQ multiplex PCR; TCRdb keeps in-frame clones, though not all of them. The sample includes 40,000 or so clones, approximately 85% of them seen just once. Material: CD4+ or CD8+ T cells sorted from blood, obtained in a trial of the OX40 agonist ivuxolimab. Source of these receptors: an adult with an advanced solid tumor such as melanoma, head and neck, liver or kidney cancer.

V is TRBV10-3 and J is TRBJ2-3; D perhaps matches TRBD2 (5 bases). V gave up 3 bases and J gave up 5 bases, with 12 bases separating them. Looked up from germline, CDR1 is ENHRY and CDR2 is SYGVKD. CDR3 length: 14 amino acids. The CDR3 region has the DNA TGTGCCATCAGTGATTCCCCCCGGGGAGATACGCAGTATTTT. Encoded protein: CAISDSPRGDTQYF.

This clone has just a few counts. The CDR3 DNA reads TGTGCCAGCAGTGGGCAGTTAGGGACGCAGTATTTT. Encoded protein: CASSGQLGTQYF. V is TRBV27 and J is TRBJ2-3, with no clear D. The V and J ends lost 5 bases and 9 bases respectively, with 12 bases between them. Germline V gives CDR1 MNHEY, CDR2 SMNVEV (reference sequence). The CDR3 loop spans 12 amino acids.

The chain carries TRBV29-1 and TRBJ1-2; 11 nucleotides align to TRBD1. With 7 bases clipped from V and 5 bases from J, the junction kept 6 bases outside the gene matches. Looked up from germline, CDR1 is SQVTM and CDR2 is ANQGSEA. The CDR3 runs to 13 residues. In DNA form, the CDR3 reads TGCAGCGCCGGACAGGGGGCTGAGTATGGCTACACCTTC. As protein: CSAGQGAEYGYTF.

V and J are TRBV19 and TRBJ1-6, with D possibly being TRBD1 (5 bases). The germline CDR1 and CDR2 sequences are LNHDA and SQIVND (reference sequence). The length of the CDR3 is 13 residues. Trimming pared 11 bases from V and 7 bases from J, leaving 15 bases between. DNA of the CDR3: TGTGCCGCCCGGGGGGGGAAAAATTCACCCCTCCACTTT. This codes for CAARGGKNSPLHF. The entire variable domain, with the rest obtained from reference TRBV19 and TRBJ1-6, is as follows: DGGITQSPKYLFRKEGQNVTLSCEQNLNHDAMYWYRQDPGQGLRLIYYSQIVNDFQKGDIAEGYSVSREKKESFPLTVTSAQKNPTAFYLCAARGGKNSPLHFGNGTRLTVT.

The chain has TRBV13 and TRBJ2-6; 8 bases are shared with TRBD1. Germline V gene lookup returns CDR1 PRHDT and CDR2 FYEKMQ (reference sequence). V was pared by 3 bases and J by 15 bases, with 4 bases of the junction left unmatched. The CDR3 has 12 amino acids. CDR3: CASSFRTGSLTF. The CDR3 region has the DNA TGTGCCAGCAGCTTCAGGACAGGGAGCCTGACTTTC.

This rearrangement joins TRBV4-1 to TRBJ1-4, with D possibly TRBD1 on 5 matching bases. The CDR3 loop spans 14 amino acids. From germline, CDR1 is MGHRA and CDR2 YSYEKL. Trimming pared 4 bases from V and 8 bases from J, leaving 14 bases between. The CDR3: CASSRPGTWEKLFF. CDR3 bases: TGCGCCAGCAGCCGTCCCGGGACCTGGGAAAAACTGTTTTTT.

CDR3 loop: CASSYFRGGANTGELFF. DNA of the CDR3: TGTGCCAGCAGTTACTTTCGCGGGGGGGCGAACACCGGGGAGCTGTTTTTT. V gene TRBV2 combines with J gene TRBJ2-2, with 9 bases matching TRBD2. In germline, CDR1 is SNHLY, CDR2 FYNNEI. This CDR3 spans 17 amino acids. J lost 0 bases, V lost 5 bases, and 7 bases had no gene match. The whole variable domain, filled in from reference TRBV2 and TRBJ2-2, reads EPEVTQTPSHQVTQMGQEVILRCVPISNHLYFYWYRQILGQKVEFLVSFYNNEISEKSEIFDDQFSVERPDGSNFTLKIRSTKLEDSAMYFCASSYFRGGANTGELFFGEGSRLTVL.

This rearrangement joins TRBV28 to TRBJ2-1; D is possibly TRBD2 (5 bases). The CDR3 has 13 residues. Germline CDR1 and CDR2: MDHEN and SYDVKM. Trimming cost V 8 bases and J 10 bases, with 18 bases left between them. As DNA, the CDR3 is TGTGCCAGCCGGGATCTAATTTCGGGCGAGCAGTTCTTC. This codes for CASRDLISGEQFF.

The CDR3 reads CASSAYQGILNYGYTF. The CDR3, as DNA: TGTGCCAGCAGTGCATATCAGGGGATTTTGAACTATGGCTACACCTTC. The chain carries TRBV6-1 and TRBJ1-2, with D perhaps matching TRBD1 (6 bases). The CDR3 is 16 amino acids. V was trimmed by 4 bases and J by 2 bases, leaving 17 bases between them. CDR1 MNHNS and CDR2 SASEGT come from the germline V gene.

This chain links TRBV4-2 with TRBJ2-7, with TRBD2 matching over 13 bases. This CDR3 comprises 21 residues. The germline gives CDR1 LGHNA, CDR2 YNFKEQ. J was trimmed by 0 bases and V by 1 base; bases with no gene match: 15. CDR3 DNA sequence: TGTGCCAGCAGCCAAGTCGCGTTTCCGTGGGGACTAGCGGGGAGCTCCTACGAGCAGTACTTC. Translating gives CASSQVAFPWGLAGSSYEQYF.

The table lists this clone with a few counts. The CDR3 nucleotides are TGCAGTGCAAGGACAGCCGGCGAGCAGTACTTC. Translated: CSARTAGEQYF. This chain joins TRBV20-1 and TRBJ2-7; D is possibly TRBD1 (6 bases). This CDR3 contains 11 residues. V lost 6 bases and J lost 6, with 12 bases in between. From germline, CDR1 is DFQATT and CDR2 SNEGSKA (reference sequence).

This chain connects TRBV11-2 to TRBJ1-3, with D unresolved. V gave up 0 bases and J gave up 5 bases, with 5 bases separating them. From germline, CDR1 is SGHAT and CDR2 FQNNGV. The CDR3 covers 13 residues. This chain's CDR3 is CASSLDTRNTIYF. CDR3 DNA sequence: TGTGCCAGCAGCTTAGACACCCGAAACACCATATATTTT.

This sequence joins TRBV6-5 and TRBJ2-1; D unclear. The germline CDR1 and CDR2 sequences are MNHEY and SVGAGI. The length of the CDR3 is 12 residues. Trimming took off 5 bases at V and 2 bases at J, with 4 bases between the two ends. CDR3 in DNA: TGTGCCAGCAGTGCCCCCTACAATGAGCAGTTCTTC. Amino acids: CASSAPYNEQFF.

This clone occurred a few times. CDR3 in DNA: TGTGCCAGCAGCGTAGCGTTCGTGGGCACAGATACGCAGTATTTT. Its protein product is CASSVAFVGTDTQYF. The J gene is TRBJ2-3, the V gene TRBV9; D gene uncertain. Per germline, CDR1 SGDLS and CDR2 YYNGEE. The V gene lost 0 bases and the J gene lost 1 base, with 9 bases spanning the gap. This CDR3 is 15 amino acids long.

The chain carries TRBV5-1 and TRBJ1-3; 12 bases match TRBD1. Germline trimming cut 4 bases from V and 1 base from J; bases unmatched to any gene: 9. This CDR3 is 18 amino acids long. CDR1 SGHRS and CDR2 YFSETQ come from the germline V gene. The CDR3 nucleotides read TGCGCCAGCAGCGACGTATTGGGACAGGGGGCGTCTGGAAACACCATATATTTT. This gives the protein CASSDVLGQGASGNTIYF.

The V gene is TRBV7-2, the J gene TRBJ2-5; TRBD2 agrees at 12 bases. The CDR3 loop spans 15 amino acids. Germline loops: CDR1 SGHTA, CDR2 FQGNSA. Germline trimming cut 5 bases from V and 4 bases from J; bases unmatched to any gene: 5. The CDR3 sequence: CASSLSTSGRETQYF. In DNA form, the CDR3 reads TGTGCCAGCAGCCTTTCGACTAGCGGGAGAGAGACCCAGTACTTC.

The chain is built from TRBV5-6 and TRBJ2-5; unclear D gene. This CDR3 region has 14 residues. V was pared by 1 base and J by 3 bases, with 10 bases between. Germline values: CDR1 SGHDT, CDR2 YYEEEE. CDR3 residues: CASSLPDGEETQYF. The CDR3 DNA follows: TGTGCCAGCAGCTTGCCGGACGGAGAAGAGACCCAGTACTTC.

This rearrangement joins TRBV19 to TRBJ2-2; 7 positions match TRBD2. CDR1 and CDR2 (germline): LNHDA, SQIVND (reference sequence). V was clipped by 7 bases and J by 1 base; unmatched bases: 9. The CDR3 spans 16 residues. CDR3 region: CASTKRGELNTGELFF. The CDR3 bases are TGTGCCAGTACCAAACGGGGGGAACTGAACACCGGGGAGCTGTTTTTT.

The chain employs TRBV27 and TRBJ2-3, with 12 bases fitting TRBD2. V trimming: 8 bases; J trimming: 2 bases; junction bases outside the gene matches: 8. Germline V gene data show CDR1 as MNHEY and CDR2 as SMNVEV (reference sequence). The length of the CDR3 is 16 residues. The CDR3, as DNA: TGTGCCAGCTCCTCTAGCGGGAGGGAATTCACAGATACGCAGTATTTT. Protein: CASSSSGREFTDTQYF.

This clone was seen a handful of times. This chain links TRBV7-3 with TRBJ1-5; TRBD1 matches at 8 bases. This CDR3 has 14 amino acids. CDR1 and CDR2 from the germline V gene are SGHTA and FQGTGA. V was pared by 3 bases and J by 2 bases, with 0 bases of the junction left unmatched. CDR3: CASSLTGGNQPQHF. The CDR3, as DNA: TGTGCCAGCAGCTTGACAGGGGGCAATCAGCCCCAGCATTTT.

The chain recombines TRBV19 with TRBJ2-5, with 11 bases identical to TRBD2. TRBJ2-7 explains the end of the DNA better; the J call may be wrong. The CDR3 contains 14 residues. Per the germline V gene, CDR1 is LNHDA and CDR2 is SQIVND (reference sequence). This CDR3 is CASSVRTSGYEQYF. CDR3 DNA: TGTGCCAGTAGTGTCCGGACTAGCGGGTACGAGCAGTACTTC.

The chain uses TRBV28 and TRBJ1-2; D possibly corresponds to TRBD1 (6 bases). The CDR3 loop spans 14 amino acids. V was trimmed by 5 bases and J by 4 bases, leaving 14 bases between them. CDR1 MDHEN and CDR2 SYDVKM come from the germline V gene. Here the CDR3 reads CASSPGTIGYGYTF. CDR3 coding DNA: TGTGCCAGCAGTCCCGGGACAATTGGCTATGGCTACACCTTC.

This clone was recorded once. The rearrangement links TRBV28 to TRBJ1-6; D is unclear. The CDR3 is made up of 15 amino acids. The germline gives CDR1 MDHEN, CDR2 SYDVKM. Trimming took off 7 bases at V and 8 bases at J, with 18 bases between the two ends. The CDR3 DNA sequence: TGTGCCAGCACCACCCCGGGAGGAACGGATTCACCCCTCCACTTT. Its translation: CASTTPGGTDSPLHF.

V usage is TRBV5-1 and J usage is TRBJ1-1; D uncertain. This CDR3 comprises 13 residues. Germline CDR1 reads SGHRS; CDR2 reads YFSETQ. V lost 0 bases and J 4 bases, leaving 7 bases between the germline ends. The CDR3: CASSLAGVTEAFF. The CDR3, as DNA: TGCGCCAGCAGCTTGGCCGGGGTCACTGAAGCTTTCTTT.

The chain carries TRBV2 and TRBJ1-5; D gene ambiguous. The germline gives CDR1 SNHLY, CDR2 FYNNEI. The germline V and J ends were trimmed by 2 bases and 0 bases, with 5 bases remaining between them. The CDR3 totals 14 residues. The CDR3 reads CASSETYSNQPQHF. In DNA form, the CDR3 reads TGTGCCAGCAGTGAAACTTATAGCAATCAGCCCCAGCATTTT.